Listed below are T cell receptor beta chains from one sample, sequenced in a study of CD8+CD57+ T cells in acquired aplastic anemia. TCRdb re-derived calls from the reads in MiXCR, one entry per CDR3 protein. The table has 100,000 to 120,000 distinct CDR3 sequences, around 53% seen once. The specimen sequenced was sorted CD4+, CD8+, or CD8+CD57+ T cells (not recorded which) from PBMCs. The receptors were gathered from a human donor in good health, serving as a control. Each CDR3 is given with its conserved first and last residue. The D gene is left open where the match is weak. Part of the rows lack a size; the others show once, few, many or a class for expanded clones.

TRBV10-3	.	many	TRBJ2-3	CASSEQQGIKTDTQYF	TGTGCCAGCAGTGAGCAACAGGGTATCAAGACAGATACGCAGTATTTT
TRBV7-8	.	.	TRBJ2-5	CASSLGRPETQYF	TGTGCCAGCAGCCTCGGACGCCCGGAGACCCAGTACTTC
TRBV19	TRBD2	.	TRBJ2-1	CASSMTSGGANEQFF	TGTGCCAGTAGTATGACTAGCGGGGGGGCCAATGAGCAGTTCTTC
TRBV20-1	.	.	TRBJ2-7	CSAPSRGLDEQYF	TGCAGTGCGCCTTCCAGGGGACTCGACGAGCAGTACTTC
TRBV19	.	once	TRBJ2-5	CASSIGVQTQYF	TGTGCCAGTAGTATAGGAGTTCAGACCCAGTACTTC
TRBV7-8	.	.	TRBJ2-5	CASSLREVETQYF	TGTGCCAGCAGCTTAAGGGAAGTGGAGACCCAGTACTTC
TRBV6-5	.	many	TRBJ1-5	CASSYSRSNQPQHF	TGTGCCAGCAGTTACTCAAGGAGCAATCAGCCCCAGCATTTT
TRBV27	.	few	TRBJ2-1	CASSFAGGSYNEQFF	TGTGCCAGCAGTTTTGCCGGGGGCTCGTACAATGAGCAGTTCTTC
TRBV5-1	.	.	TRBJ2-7	CASSQQGGRYEQYF	TGCGCCAGCAGCCAGCAGGGGGGCCGGTACGAGCAGTACTTC
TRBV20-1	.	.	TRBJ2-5	CSASGLDNQETQYF	TGCAGTGCTAGCGGACTGGACAACCAAGAGACCCAGTACTTC
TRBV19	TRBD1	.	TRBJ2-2	CAIQGVGDTGELFF	TGTGCCATTCAGGGGGTTGGAGACACCGGGGAGCTGTTTTTT
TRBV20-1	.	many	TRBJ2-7	CSAEDGFGFYEQYF	TGCAGTGCTGAGGACGGGTTTGGGTTCTACGAGCAGTACTTC
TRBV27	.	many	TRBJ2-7	CASSLNYEQYF	TGTGCCAGCAGTTTAAACTACGAGCAGTACTTC
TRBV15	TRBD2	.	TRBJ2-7	CATRGSGTAISYEQYF	TGTGCCACCAGAGGTAGCGGGACGGCGATCTCCTACGAGCAGTACTTC
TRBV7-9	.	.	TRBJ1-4	CASSLAQTEKLFF	TGTGCCAGCAGCTTAGCACAGACTGAAAAACTGTTTTTT
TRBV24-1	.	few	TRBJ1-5	CATSGGPNQPQHF	TGTGCCACCAGTGGGGGCCCCAATCAGCCCCAGCATTTT
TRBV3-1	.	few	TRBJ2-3	CASSQGLGKDTQYF	TGTGCCAGCAGCCAAGGTCTGGGAAAAGATACGCAGTATTTT
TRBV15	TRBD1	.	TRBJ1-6	CATSRPDRAPTLPLHF	TGTGCCACCAGCAGGCCGGACAGGGCCCCAACTTTACCCCTCCACTTT
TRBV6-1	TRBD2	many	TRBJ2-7	CASSEIPGLAAYEQYF	TGTGCCAGCAGTGAAATCCCGGGACTAGCAGCCTACGAGCAGTACTTC
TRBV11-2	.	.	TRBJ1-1	CASITRGRVWDMNTDAFF	TGTGCCAGCATCACTCGAGGGCGGGTGTGGGACATGAACACTGATGCTTTCTTT